These 24 T cell receptor beta chains share one sample of origin, sequenced in a study of T cell clonality in common variable immunodeficiency. Profiling relied on immunoSEQ multiplex PCR, and the TCRdb table lists in-frame clones only, not all of them. Recorded here are about 64,000 clones, none singletons. Sequencing used peripheral blood mononuclear cells. Source of these receptors: a person aged 18 to 69 in good health.

This clone was picked up many times. The read comes to an end 3 residues before the CDR3 does, leaving the germline J gene to fill in the end. The chain carries TRBV14 and TRBJ2-3; D is uncertain. This CDR3 comprises 16 residues. The V end was cut by 0 bases, the J end by 4 bases, with 14 bases between. Germline V gene sequence: CDR1 SGHDN, CDR2 FVKESK. The CDR3 protein is CASSQDFRGRADTQYF. Incomplete CDR3 DNA: TGTGCCAGCAGCCAAGATTTCCGTGGAAGGGCAGATACG.

This clone was seen repeatedly, ten times or more. Coverage ceases 3 residues before the CDR3 finishes, and the germline J gene fills in the end. The rearrangement joins TRBV6-1 to TRBJ1-1; 7 nucleotides agree with TRBD1. Germline CDR1 reads MNHNS; CDR2 reads SASEGT. Losses at the gene ends were 4 bases for V and 1 base for J; bases not matched to a gene: 3. This CDR3 contains 14 residues. Partial CDR3 DNA: TGTGCCAGCAGTGGAAGGGACAGGAACACTGAA. Translation: CASSGRDRNTE. The complete CDR3 protein is CASSGRDRNTEAFF.

This clone has a count of ten or more. The missing CDR3 end, 3 residues past where the read stops, is filled in from the germline J gene. This chain uses TRBV29-1 with TRBJ1-4, with D maybe TRBD1 (5 bases). The V and J ends lost 3 bases and 8 bases respectively, with 10 bases between them. The CDR3 has 12 residues. CDR1 and CDR2 from the germline V gene are SQVTM and ANQGSEA. The DNA read from the CDR3 is TGCAGCGTTGAGGGGCTGGGGGAAAAA. It specifies CSVEGLGEK. The full CDR3 reads CSVEGLGEKLFF.

This clone came up many times. The DNA ends 3 residues before the CDR3 does, and the rest of the CDR3 is filled in from the germline J gene. The chain has TRBV28 and TRBJ1-2, with a possible D match to TRBD1 (5 bases). The CDR3 covers 15 residues. Germline V CDR1 and CDR2: MDHEN, SYDVKM. The V end lost 4 bases, the J end lost 3 bases, and 15 bases lay between the germline ends. The chain's CDR3 is CASSSGGNVYYGYTF. The sequenced part of the CDR3 DNA is TGTGCCAGCAGTTCGGGGGGGAACGTCTACTATGGC.

There are many counts of this clone. The CDR3 is cut off 3 residues early in the read; its end comes from the germline J gene. V and J are TRBV5-4 and TRBJ2-7; 11 nucleotides agree with TRBD2. The CDR3 is 15 residues long. Trimming removed 3 bases from V and 0 bases from J; junction bases left unmatched: 2. Germline assignment: CDR1 SGHNT and CDR2 YYREEE (reference sequence). CDR3 DNA, as far as it was read: TGTGCCAGCAGCTCGGGACTAGCGGCCTCCTACGAG. Translating gives CASSSGLAASYE. In full, the CDR3 reads CASSSGLAASYEQYF.

This clone was seen ten or more times. Coverage ceases 3 residues before the CDR3 finishes, and the germline J gene fills in the end. V usage is TRBV7-9 and J usage is TRBJ1-2; D is ambiguous. CDR3 length: 13 amino acids. Trimming pared 4 bases from V and 2 bases from J, leaving 8 bases between. In germline, CDR1 is SEHNR, CDR2 FQNEAQ (reference sequence). The sequenced CDR3 bases are TGTGCCAGCAGCTCGACACAGAACTATGGC. Amino acids: CASSSTQNYG. The whole CDR3 region reads CASSSTQNYGYTF.

This clone was seen many times. The observed sequence ends 3 residues before the CDR3 terminus, with the missing tail filled in from the germline J gene. The gene calls are TRBV18 and TRBJ2-5, with D possibly called TRBD1 or TRBD2 (7 bases each). Per the germline V gene, CDR1 is KGHSH and CDR2 is LQKENI. The CDR3 runs to 17 residues. Trimming removed 3 bases at V and 4 bases at J, with 21 bases between. The sequenced CDR3 bases are TGTGCCAGCTCACCCCGCCCCGATGACAGGGAGGGAGAGACC. As protein: CASSPRPDDREGET. The entire CDR3 reads CASSPRPDDREGETQYF.

This clone has a count of ten or more. Sequencing ends 3 residues short of the CDR3 end; the germline J gene provides the rest. This chain joins TRBV10-1 and TRBJ2-5; 9 bases are shared with TRBD1. Trimming cost V 3 bases and J 0 bases; bases outside gene matches: 2. The germline CDR1 and CDR2 sequences are WNHNN and SYGVQD (reference sequence). The CDR3 covers 15 residues. The sequenced part of the CDR3 DNA is TGCGCCAGCAGTGACGGGACAGGGTACCAAGAGACC. Amino acid sequence: CASSDGTGYQET. The whole CDR3 protein is CASSDGTGYQETQYF.

In this sample, this clone turned up many times. The CDR3 end lies 3 residues beyond the end of the read and is filled in from the germline J gene. This chain links TRBV20-1 with TRBJ2-6; D is perhaps TRBD1 (6 bases). V was pared by 0 bases and J by 1 base, with 10 bases between. Germline-derived CDR1 and CDR2 are DFQATT and SNEGSKA (reference sequence). The length of the CDR3 is 16 residues. CDR3 residues: CSARDGDRSGANVLTF. The DNA read from the CDR3 is TGCAGTGCTAGAGATGGAGACAGGTCTGGGGCCAACGTC.

This clone was counted many times. The read gets to within 3 residues of the CDR3 end, and the germline J gene fills in the rest. The chain has TRBV4-1 and TRBJ1-2; D unresolved. Trimming removed 3 bases from V and 3 bases from J, with 11 bases in between. The CDR3 extends over 14 amino acids. Germline V gene sequence: CDR1 MGHRA, CDR2 YSYEKL. CDR3 bases read: TGCGCCAGCAGCCACTCCTTTTCGGACTATGGC. Protein: CASSHSFSDYG. The whole CDR3 protein is CASSHSFSDYGYTF.

The table lists this clone with many counts. With the read ending 3 residues before the CDR3 end, the germline J gene is used to fill in that end. V gene TRBV29-1 combines with J gene TRBJ2-5, with 10 bases identical to TRBD1. V dropped 3 bases and J dropped 5; count of bases not matched to a gene: 6. The germline CDR1 and CDR2 sequences are SQVTM and ANQGSEA. This CDR3 has 14 amino acids. The CDR3 DNA, read in part, is TGCAGCGTTGATGGGACAGGGGTTTCCGAGACC. Its protein is CSVDGTGVSET. The whole CDR3 reads CSVDGTGVSETQYF.

This clone was seen ten or more times. The read terminates 3 residues before the CDR3 end, so the remaining end is supplied by the germline J gene. The V gene is TRBV20-1, the J gene TRBJ2-7; 10 nucleotides align to TRBD2. The germline V gene encodes CDR1 DFQATT and CDR2 SNEGSKA (reference sequence). CDR3 length: 16 residues. V lost 0 bases, J lost 2 bases, and 7 bases stayed unmatched. This chain's CDR3 is CSARDPGTSETYEQYF. CDR3 DNA (partial): TGCAGTGCTAGAGACCCCGGGACTAGCGAGACCTACGAG.

This clone was recorded many times. Partial CDR3 DNA: TGCAGTGCTAGAGTAGGGCAGGGCTTCTACAATGAG. Translation gives CSARVGQGFYNE. From start to end, the CDR3 is CSARVGQGFYNEQFF. V usage is TRBV20-1 and J usage is TRBJ2-1, with D possibly TRBD1 on 5 matching bases. Read sequence stops 3 residues before the CDR3 end, and the germline J gene provides the missing end. Germline V CDR1 and CDR2: DFQATT, SNEGSKA (reference sequence). This CDR3 is 15 amino acids long. With 1 base removed from V and 3 bases from J, the gap between germline ends came to 13 bases.

In this sample, this clone turned up many times. The read ends 3 residues early relative to the CDR3; the germline J gene fills the gap. V and J are TRBV18 and TRBJ1-1; D gene uncertain. Trimming took 0 bases from V and 6 from J, leaving 8 bases between them. The CDR3 is 13 amino acids. Per germline, CDR1 KGHSH and CDR2 LQKENI. The DNA read from the CDR3 is TGTGCCAGCTCACCACCCGGGGAGGCTGAA. Translated, it gives CASSPPGEAE. The entire CDR3 protein reads CASSPPGEAEAFF.

This clone was counted many times. From the germline J gene comes the end of the CDR3, since the read stops 3 residues before it. The V call is TRBV14, the J call TRBJ1-4; TRBD1 might be the D (6 bases). The CDR3 has 13 amino acids. V was trimmed by 5 bases and J by 6 bases, leaving 10 bases between them. In germline, CDR1 is SGHDN, CDR2 FVKESK. The CDR3 sequence is CASSVGTYEKLFF. The CDR3 DNA, read in part, is TGTGCCAGCAGCGTGGGGACATATGAAAAA. Combining the CDR3 with reference TRBV14 and TRBJ1-4 gives the whole variable domain EAGVTQFPSHSVIEKGQTVTLRCDPISGHDNLYWYRRVMGKEIKFLLHFVKESKQDESGMPNNRFLAERTGGTYSTLKVQPAELEDSGVYFCASSVGTYEKLFFGSGTQLSVL.

This clone has at least ten counts. The CDR3 goes on 3 residues after the read ends, and that part is filled in from the germline J gene. This chain uses TRBV29-1 with TRBJ2-1, with 13 bases aligning to TRBD2. This CDR3 is built from 14 residues. Germline values: CDR1 SQVTM, CDR2 ANQGSEA. With V trimmed by 2 bases and J by 9 bases, 4 bases remained unmatched. The sequenced part of the CDR3 DNA is TGCAGCGTTGAAATAGGACTAGCGGGAGTTGAG. Its translation is CSVEIGLAGVE. The full CDR3 is CSVEIGLAGVEQFF.

This clone was seen many times. CDR3 amino acids: CASSPPSGTGRTGELFF. The CDR3 DNA, read in part, is TGTGCCAGCTCACCACCGTCCGGGACAGGGAGGACCGGGGAG. The chain recombines TRBV18 with TRBJ2-2; 9 bases agree with TRBD1. The read ends 3 residues before the CDR3 terminus; that terminus is restored from the germline J gene. The ends lost 0 bases at V and 5 bases at J; junction bases unmatched: 7. Germline CDR1 is KGHSH and CDR2 is LQKENI. This CDR3 has 17 amino acids.

This clone was detected many times. The CDR3 end is not reached by the read, which stops 3 residues before it; the germline J gene fills it in. V and J are TRBV7-3 and TRBJ2-2, with a tentative D call TRBD1 (6 bases). The CDR3 runs to 16 residues. Looked up from germline, CDR1 is SGHTA and CDR2 is FQGTGA. Trimming pared 5 bases from V and 0 bases from J, leaving 13 bases between. This CDR3 reads CASSPRGGPNTGELFF. CDR3 DNA (partial): TGTGCCAGCAGCCCCAGGGGCGGGCCGAACACCGGGGAG.

This clone was detected ten times or more. The CDR3 extends 3 residues past the end of the read, so its final part is completed from the germline J gene. The chain recombines TRBV2 with TRBJ2-5; TRBD1 matches at 12 bases. The CDR3 extends over 16 amino acids. Germline-derived CDR1 and CDR2 are SNHLY and FYNNEI. V lost 8 bases, J lost 5 bases, and 12 bases stayed unmatched. The DNA read from the CDR3 is TGTGCCAGCCTCCAAGGGGGACAGGGGGCAGGGGAGACC. Its translation: CASLQGGQGAGET. The CDR3 reads in full as CASLQGGQGAGETQYF.

This clone was seen repeatedly, ten times or more. The read finishes 3 residues shy of the CDR3 end, and the germline J gene is used to complete it. The J gene is TRBJ2-7, the V gene TRBV13; TRBD1 matches 8 bases. V was pared by 5 bases and J by 5 bases, with 11 bases of the junction left unmatched. CDR3 length: 15 amino acids. Germline CDR1 PRHDT, CDR2 FYEKMQ (reference sequence). The part of the CDR3 DNA that was read is TGTGCCAGCAGCGGCCTGGACAGGGTTGACAACGAG. This encodes CASSGLDRVDNE. The entire CDR3 is CASSGLDRVDNEQYF. Drawing the rest from reference TRBV13 and TRBJ2-7, the complete variable domain is AAGVIQSPRHLIKEKRETATLKCYPIPRHDTVYWYQQGPGQDPQFLISFYEKMQSDKGSIPDRFSAQQFSDYHSELNMSSLELGDSALYFCASSGLDRVDNEQYFGPGTRLTVT.

This clone has a count of ten or more. With the read ending 3 residues before the CDR3 end, the germline J gene is used to fill in that end. The rearrangement links TRBV5-5 to TRBJ1-4, with D maybe TRBD1 (5 bases). The germline V gene has CDR1 SGHKS and CDR2 YYEKEE (reference sequence). CDR3 length: 13 amino acids. The ends were cut back, 0 bases at V and 6 bases at J, with 6 bases in the middle. The CDR3 bases that were read are TGTGCCAGCAGCTTGGGGGGGGATGAAAAA. It is translated as CASSLGGDEK. The complete CDR3 protein is CASSLGGDEKLFF.

In its sample, this clone was seen many times. The covered CDR3 bases are TGTGCCAGCAGCTTAAGACCCCAAGGACTAGCGGGAGTGGCAGATACG. Its protein product is CASSLRPQGLAGVADT. The CDR3 as a whole reads CASSLRPQGLAGVADTQYF. The chain joins TRBV7-3 to TRBJ2-3; 13 bases fit TRBD2. The sequence runs out 3 residues before the end of the CDR3; the remainder is reconstructed from the germline J gene. The CDR3 has 19 residues. Germline trimming cut 1 base from V and 4 bases from J; bases unmatched to any gene: 11. The germline gives CDR1 SGHTA, CDR2 FQGTGA.

Many counts were recorded for this clone. The read comes to an end 3 residues before the CDR3 does, leaving the germline J gene to fill in the end. The chain couples TRBV30 to TRBJ2-1; unclear D gene. Trimming cost V 4 bases and J 7 bases, with 14 bases left between them. CDR3 length equals 13 residues. Germline V gene lookup returns CDR1 GTSNPN and CDR2 SVGIG (reference sequence). CDR3 DNA, as far as it was read: TGTGCCTGGACCACACAACCCATGAATGAG. This codes for CAWTTQPMNE. The whole CDR3 region reads CAWTTQPMNEQFF.

The DNA read from the CDR3 is TGCGCCAGCAGTCCCGCATCTCAGACCTACGAG. It encodes CASSPASQTYE. The CDR3 in its entirety is CASSPASQTYEQYF. The chain recombines TRBV10-2 with TRBJ2-7; D unresolved. The read comes to an end 3 residues before the CDR3 does, leaving the germline J gene to fill in the end. Germline V gene lookup returns CDR1 WSHSY and CDR2 SAAADI. The CDR3 contains 14 residues. Deletions cut 5 bases from V and 2 bases from J, with 13 bases between.